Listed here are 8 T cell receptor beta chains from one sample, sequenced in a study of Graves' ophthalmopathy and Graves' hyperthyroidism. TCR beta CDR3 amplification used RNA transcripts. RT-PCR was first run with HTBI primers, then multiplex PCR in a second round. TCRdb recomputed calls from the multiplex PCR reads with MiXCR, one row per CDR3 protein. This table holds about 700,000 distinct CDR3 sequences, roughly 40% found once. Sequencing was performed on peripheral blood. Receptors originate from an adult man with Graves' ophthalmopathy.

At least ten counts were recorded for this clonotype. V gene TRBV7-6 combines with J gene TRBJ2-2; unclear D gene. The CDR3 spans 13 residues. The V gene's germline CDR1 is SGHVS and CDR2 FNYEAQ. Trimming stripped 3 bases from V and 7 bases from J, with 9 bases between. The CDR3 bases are TGTGCCAGCAGCTTCCGTTTTGGCGGGGAGCTGTTTTTT. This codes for CASSFRFGGELFF. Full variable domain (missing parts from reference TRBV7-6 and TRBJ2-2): GAGVSQSPRYKVTKRGQDVALRCDPISGHVSLYWYRQALGQGPEFLTYFNYEAQQDKSGLPNDRFSAERPEGSISTLTIQRTEQRDSAMYRCASSFRFGGELFFGEGSRLTVL.

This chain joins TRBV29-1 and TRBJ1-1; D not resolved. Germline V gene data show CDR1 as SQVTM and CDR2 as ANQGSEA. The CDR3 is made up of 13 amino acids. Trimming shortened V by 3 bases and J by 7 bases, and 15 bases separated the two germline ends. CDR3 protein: CSVEALREGEAFF. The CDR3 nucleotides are TGCAGCGTTGAGGCTCTTAGGGAAGGTGAAGCTTTCTTT. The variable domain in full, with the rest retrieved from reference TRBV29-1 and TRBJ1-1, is SAVISQKPSRDICQRGTSLTIQCQVDSQVTMMFWYRQQPGQSLTLIATANQGSEATYESGFVIDKFPISRPNLTFSTLTVSNMSPEDSSIYLCSVEALREGEAFFGQGTRLTVV.

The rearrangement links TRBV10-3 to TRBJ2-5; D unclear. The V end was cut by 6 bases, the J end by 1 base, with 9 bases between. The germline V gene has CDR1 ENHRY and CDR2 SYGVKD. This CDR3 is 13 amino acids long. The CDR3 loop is CAIRAGSQETQYF. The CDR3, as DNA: TGTGCCATCAGGGCTGGGTCCCAAGAGACCCAGTACTTC.

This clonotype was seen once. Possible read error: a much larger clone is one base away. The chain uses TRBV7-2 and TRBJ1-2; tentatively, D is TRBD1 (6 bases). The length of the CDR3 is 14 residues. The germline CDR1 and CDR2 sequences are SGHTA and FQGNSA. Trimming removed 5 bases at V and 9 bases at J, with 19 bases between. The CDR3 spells CASSPWTEEYSYTF. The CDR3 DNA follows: TGTGCCAGCAGCCCCTGGACAGAAGAGTATAGCTACACCTTC.

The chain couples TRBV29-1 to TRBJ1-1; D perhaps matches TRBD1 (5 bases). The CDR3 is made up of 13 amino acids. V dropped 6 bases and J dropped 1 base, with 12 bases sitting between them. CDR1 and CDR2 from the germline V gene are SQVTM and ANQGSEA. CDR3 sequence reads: CSVEQESNTEAFF. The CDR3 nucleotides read TGCAGCGTAGAACAGGAGTCGAACACTGAAGCTTTCTTT.

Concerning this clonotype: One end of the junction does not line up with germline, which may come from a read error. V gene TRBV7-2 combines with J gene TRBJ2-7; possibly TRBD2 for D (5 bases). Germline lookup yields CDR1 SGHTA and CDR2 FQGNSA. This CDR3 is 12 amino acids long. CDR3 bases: TGTGCCAGCAGCTCCGGGTCCTCTAGCTGGCACTTC. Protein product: CASSSGSSSWHF.

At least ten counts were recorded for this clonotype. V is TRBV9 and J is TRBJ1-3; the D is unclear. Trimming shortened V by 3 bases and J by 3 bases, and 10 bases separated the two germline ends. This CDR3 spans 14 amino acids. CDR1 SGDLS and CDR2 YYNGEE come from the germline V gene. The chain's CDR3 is CASSGNTGGNTIYF. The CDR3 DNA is TGTGCCAGCAGCGGAAACACGGGTGGAAACACCATATATTTT.

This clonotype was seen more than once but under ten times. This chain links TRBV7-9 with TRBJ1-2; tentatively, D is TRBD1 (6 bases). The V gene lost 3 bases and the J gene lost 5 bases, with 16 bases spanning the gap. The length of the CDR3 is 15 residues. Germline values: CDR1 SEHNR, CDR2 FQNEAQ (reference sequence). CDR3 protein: CASSFSTGLTYGYTF. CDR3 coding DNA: TGTGCCAGCAGCTTTTCGACAGGATTAACATATGGCTACACCTTC.